This TCR beta chain is drawn from a study of cytomegalovirus exposure and HLA in healthy donors. Study in general: A prior study identified just under 120 million unique TCR beta sequences from about 180 million T cells.

CDR1 SGDLS and CDR2 YYNGEE come from the germline V gene. V was clipped by 4 bases and J by 2 bases, with 10 bases between them. The CDR3 sequence is 13 residues long. It was with 60 Vbeta and 13 Jbeta primers that the PCR ran. This table comes from immunoSEQ multiplex PCR, and its TCRdb copy is limited to in-frame clones, with some not included. The sample has under 200,000 clones, 75% seen once. Notes on the study in general: It was taken for granted in presence/absence analyses that sequencing depth across donors was roughly uniform.

In the case of this clone: Antigen specificity is unknown.

This sequence was found in a male donor in good health and CMV-seronegative. The chain carries TRBV9 and TRBJ2-7, with D tentatively TRBD1 (6 bases). Specimen: PBMCs. As DNA, the CDR3 is TGTGCCAGCAGCAACAGGGACACCTACGAGCAGTACTTC. It is translated as CASSNRDTYEQYF.